This T cell receptor beta chain derives from a study of response to subunit inactivated influenza vaccine. Regarding the study as a whole: Each seasonal flu vaccination may recruit only limited new T cells, authors suggested.

Each CDR3 protein gets one entry after TCRdb re-called the RT-PCR reads with MiXCR. The table records about 610,000 distinct CDR3 sequences, approximately 15% of them present only once. In the case of this clonotype: Its antigen is undetermined.

Trimming pared 3 bases from V and 2 bases from J, leaving 19 bases between. Per the germline V gene, CDR1 is ENHRY and CDR2 is SYGVKD. CDR3 length: 17 amino acids. The sequenced sample was PBMCs from blood, obtained 11 to 12 days after vaccination. This chain connects TRBV10-3 to TRBJ1-2; tentative D call: TRBD1 (5 bases). The origin of this receptor is a man in his forties or fifties who received an inactivated influenza vaccine. The CDR3 nucleotides are TGTGCCATCAGTGAAGGGAGCAGGGCATTTTCAAACTATGGCTACACCTTC. The encoded protein is CAISEGSRAFSNYGYTF.